The 8 T cell receptor beta chains in this list originate from one sample, sequenced in a study of blood T cell repertoires in COVID-19. The table came from immunoSEQ multiplex PCR; TCRdb's copy has only in-frame clones and leaves some out. This table holds approximately 280,000 clones, 85% found once. Material for sequencing was PBMCs or T cells enriched from blood (not recorded which). Receptor source: a woman in her forties or fifties who had recovered from COVID-19.

The J gene is TRBJ1-2, the V gene TRBV12-3 or TRBV12-4; 7 bases line up with TRBD1. This CDR3 has 13 residues. V was clipped by 5 bases and J by 4 bases; unmatched bases: 4. CDR3 nucleotide sequence: TGTGCCAGCAGTAGACAGGGCTTCTATGGCTACACCTTC. This translates into CASSRQGFYGYTF.

The chain links TRBV5-4 to TRBJ2-5; D ambiguous. The germline V gene has CDR1 SGHNT and CDR2 YYREEE (reference sequence). V was shortened by 6 bases and J by 5 bases, with 26 bases between the two germline ends. CDR3 size: 17 residues. The CDR3 bases are TGTGCCAGCACCCGAATCGGCGCGAATCGGGTGAAGGAGACCCAGTACTTC. Protein product: CASTRIGANRVKETQYF.

The V and J genes are TRBV13 and TRBJ2-3; 8 bases align to TRBD2. The CDR3 has 14 amino acids. Losses at the gene ends were 7 bases for V and 8 bases for J; bases not matched to a gene: 11. Germline assignment: CDR1 PRHDT and CDR2 FYEKMQ (reference sequence). The CDR3 coding sequence is TGTGCCAGCACACCACGGGAGGGGTCGGGTACGCAGTATTTT. Translating it yields CASTPREGSGTQYF.

The chain links TRBV30 to TRBJ2-7, with a tentative D call TRBD2 (6 bases). V lost 2 bases and J lost 7, with 24 bases in between. The CDR3 runs 16 residues. In germline, CDR1 is GTSNPN, CDR2 SVGIG (reference sequence). CDR3 nucleotides: TGTGCCTGGAGTCCGCCTGCGGGTTACCGGGGGAGTGAGCAGTACTTC. This sequence encodes CAWSPPAGYRGSEQYF.

Only a few counts were recorded for this clone. V gene TRBV12-3 or TRBV12-4 combines with J gene TRBJ1-1, with a possible D match to TRBD1 (5 bases). V was trimmed by 7 bases and J by 1 base, leaving 10 bases between them. This CDR3 comprises 13 residues. CDR3 in amino acids: CASIDSQNTEAFF. The CDR3 DNA sequence: TGTGCCAGCATCGACAGCCAGAACACTGAAGCTTTCTTT.

This clone occurred a few times. The rearrangement links TRBV9 to TRBJ1-6; no reliable D call. There are 15 residues in the CDR3. With 0 bases removed from V and 10 bases from J, the gap between germline ends came to 14 bases. The germline CDR1 and CDR2 sequences are SGDLS and YYNGEE. The CDR3 loop reads CASSVAGAGRSPLHF. For the CDR3, the DNA is TGTGCCAGCAGCGTAGCTGGTGCGGGGAGATCACCCCTCCACTTT.

V is TRBV3-1 (or the pseudogene TRBV3-2) and J is TRBJ1-1; a weak D match, TRBD1 (5 bases). V gave up 1 base and J gave up 3 bases, with 9 bases separating them. From germline, CDR1 is LGHDT and CDR2 YNNKEL (reference sequence). This CDR3 has 14 amino acids. CDR3 region: CASSQGPRDTEAFF. For the CDR3, the DNA is TGTGCCAGCAGCCAAGGACCCAGGGACACTGAAGCTTTCTTT.

The chain has TRBV18 and TRBJ1-2, with no clear D. This CDR3 is built from 10 residues. Germline CDR1 reads KGHSH; CDR2 reads LQKENI. Trimming removed 5 bases at V and 6 bases at J, with 4 bases between. CDR3 residues: CASSSDGYTF. The CDR3 nucleotides read TGTGCCAGCTCATCAGATGGCTACACCTTC.